Presented here are 21 T cell receptor beta chains from one specimen sequenced in a study of blood T cell repertoires in COVID-19. Clones were read by immunoSEQ multiplex PCR, and TCRdb kept only the in-frame ones, dropping some. The data show 200,000 to 250,000 clones, about 85% seen once. The specimen was peripheral blood. The receptors here all came from a man aged 40-50 years with acute or convalescent COVID-19.

The V and J genes are TRBV19 and TRBJ2-2; possibly TRBD1 for D (6 bases). The CDR3 is 13 amino acids. Trimming pared 9 bases from V and 3 bases from J, leaving 11 bases between. Germline values: CDR1 LNHDA, CDR2 SQIVND (reference sequence). The CDR3, as DNA: TGTGCCAGCCTTCAGGGGCACACCGGGGAGCTGTTTTTT. This sequence encodes CASLQGHTGELFF.

The chain couples TRBV6-5 to TRBJ2-3, with no clear D. CDR1 and CDR2 (germline): MNHEY, SVGAGI. The V end lost 4 bases, the J end lost 3 bases, and 11 bases lay between the germline ends. This CDR3 has 14 residues. Here the CDR3 reads CASSSSYTTDTQYF. In DNA form, the CDR3 reads TGTGCCAGCAGTTCTTCCTATACTACAGATACGCAGTATTTT.

V is TRBV13 and J is TRBJ1-1; 7 bases align to TRBD1. Germline V gene lookup returns CDR1 PRHDT and CDR2 FYEKMQ (reference sequence). The CDR3 is made up of 12 amino acids. J gave up 8 bases and V 4 bases, and 4 bases lay outside the gene matches. CDR3 in DNA: TGTGCCAGCAGCTCACCGGGACAGGAAGCTTTCTTT. This codes for CASSSPGQEAFF.

This chain uses TRBV4-1 with TRBJ2-7, with a weak D call TRBD2 (5 bases). V gave up 4 bases and J gave up 0 bases, with 10 bases separating them. This CDR3 comprises 14 residues. CDR1 and CDR2 (germline): MGHRA, YSYEKL. CDR3 sequence reads: CASSPRGDSYEQYF. The CDR3 DNA is TGCGCCAGCAGCCCCCGGGGAGACTCCTACGAGCAGTACTTC.

This clone appeared once. The gene calls are TRBV7-3 and TRBJ1-1, with D uncertain. Germline lookup yields CDR1 SGHTA and CDR2 FQGTGA. The CDR3 contains 13 residues. Trimming removed 5 bases at V and 7 bases at J, with 14 bases between. The CDR3 DNA follows: TGTGCCAGCAGCCCGCAGGTTGACGGTGAAGCTTTCTTT. This codes for CASSPQVDGEAFF.

This sequence joins TRBV5-5 and TRBJ1-6; 7 nucleotides line up with TRBD1. Germline V gene data show CDR1 as SGHKS and CDR2 as YYEKEE (reference sequence). The junction had 8 bases not matched to a gene; V was cut back by 3 bases and J by 2 bases. This CDR3 contains 17 residues. CDR3 in amino acids: CASSSTGRNAYNSPLHF. The DNA for the CDR3 is TGTGCCAGCAGCTCGACAGGGCGAAACGCCTATAATTCACCCCTCCACTTT.

This chain connects TRBV7-3 to TRBJ2-6; 9 nucleotides line up with TRBD1. This CDR3 comprises 18 residues. Germline V CDR1 and CDR2: SGHTA, FQGTGA. Losses at the gene ends were 3 bases for V and 2 bases for J; bases not matched to a gene: 8. The CDR3 is CASSFHGTGLAGANVLTF. The DNA of the CDR3 is TGTGCCAGCAGCTTTCATGGGACAGGGTTAGCTGGGGCCAACGTCCTGACTTTC.

The chain combines TRBV30 with TRBJ1-3, with no clear D. Trimming pared 8 bases from V and 1 base from J, leaving 18 bases between. Looked up from germline, CDR1 is GTSNPN and CDR2 is SVGIG (reference sequence). The CDR3 loop spans 15 amino acids. CDR3 nucleotides: TGTGCCCTCGCCCCCCTCCGGGAATCTGGAAACACCATATATTTT. It translates to CALAPLRESGNTIYF.

The chain uses TRBV24-1 and TRBJ2-7; 11 positions agree with TRBD1. The V gene's germline CDR1 is KGHDR and CDR2 SFDVKD. The V and J ends lost 3 bases and 9 bases, in that order; junction bases with no gene match: 15. This CDR3 region has 17 residues. CDR3 DNA: TGTGCCACCAGTGATGCCCCCGGGACAGGGGGGTTCTTCCGGCAGTACTTC. It is translated as CATSDAPGTGGFFRQYF.

The gene calls are TRBV5-4 and TRBJ2-7; 7 bases align to TRBD1. CDR3 length: 15 residues. Germline V gene data show CDR1 as SGHNT and CDR2 as YYREEE (reference sequence). V shed 2 bases and J 8 bases; nucleotides not matched to a gene: 13. The CDR3 region is CASSLPGQLKAKQYF. The CDR3 nucleotides are TGTGCCAGCAGCTTACCGGGACAGTTGAAAGCGAAGCAGTACTTC.

The gene calls are TRBV18 and TRBJ1-2; maybe TRBD1 (5 bases). The V end was cut by 6 bases, the J end by 0 bases, with 17 bases between. Germline loops: CDR1 KGHSH, CDR2 LQKENI. The CDR3 sequence is 16 residues long. CDR3 region: CASSQKQERSNYGYTF. The CDR3 region has the DNA TGTGCCAGCTCGCAGAAACAGGAGCGTTCTAACTATGGCTACACCTTC.

The gene calls are TRBV14 and TRBJ1-6; D is undetermined. CDR3 size: 12 residues. The V end lost 6 bases, the J end lost 7 bases, and 7 bases lay between the germline ends. Per the germline V gene, CDR1 is SGHDN and CDR2 is FVKESK. In nucleotides, the CDR3 is TGTGCCAGCAGTCAACTAAATTCACCCCTCCACTTT. This encodes CASSQLNSPLHF.

V and J are TRBV11-3 and TRBJ2-1; 8 bases fit TRBD2. The CDR3 covers 12 residues. From germline, CDR1 is SGHNT and CDR2 YENEEA. V shed 5 bases and J 10 bases; nucleotides not matched to a gene: 4. CDR3 residues: CASSTIAGEQFF. The CDR3 DNA reads TGTGCCAGCAGCACCATAGCGGGGGAGCAGTTCTTC.

The CDR3 DNA is TGTGCCAGTAGTTTCGGACAGGACTACGAGCAGTACTTC. Its translation: CASSFGQDYEQYF. The chain combines TRBV19 with TRBJ2-7; 7 nucleotides match TRBD1. V shed 5 bases, J shed 3 bases, and the junction held 4 bases outside the gene matches. Germline V gene sequence: CDR1 LNHDA, CDR2 SQIVND (reference sequence). The CDR3 consists of 13 residues. Combining the CDR3 with reference TRBV19 and TRBJ2-7 gives the whole variable domain DGGITQSPKYLFRKEGQNVTLSCEQNLNHDAMYWYRQDPGQGLRLIYYSQIVNDFQKGDIAEGYSVSREKKESFPLTVTSAQKNPTAFYLCASSFGQDYEQYFGPGTRLTVT.

In its sample, this clone was seen a few times. This chain links TRBV12-2 with TRBJ1-1. TRBV12-2 is classified as a pseudogene. The CDR3 loop spans 15 amino acids. Here the CDR3 DNA reads TGTGCAAGTCGCTTAGCGCGAGGCAGGAACACTGAAGCTTTCTTT. This translates into CASRLARGRNTEAFF.

The chain joins TRBV24-1 to TRBJ2-3; D is unresolved. The germline V and J ends were trimmed by 4 bases and 0 bases, with 10 bases remaining between them. Per germline, CDR1 KGHDR and CDR2 SFDVKD. The CDR3 runs to 15 residues. CDR3 residues: CATSEERISTDTQYF. The CDR3 DNA follows: TGTGCCACCAGTGAAGAGAGAATAAGCACAGATACGCAGTATTTT.

The V call is TRBV6-5, the J call TRBJ2-7; possibly TRBD1 for D (5 bases). The CDR3 covers 14 residues. In germline, CDR1 is MNHEY, CDR2 SVGAGI. V was clipped by 2 bases and J by 3 bases, with 11 bases between them. CDR3 in DNA: TGTGCCAGCAGTTACAGGGGTGGATACTACGAGCAGTACTTC. Protein product: CASSYRGGYYEQYF.

This chain connects TRBV28 to TRBJ2-7; 8 bases map to TRBD1. Trimming at V came to 7 bases and at J to 1 base, leaving 6 bases not matched to a gene. The CDR3 extends over 14 amino acids. Germline values: CDR1 MDHEN, CDR2 SYDVKM. The CDR3 protein is CASTSQGASYEQYF. CDR3 nucleotide sequence: TGTGCCAGCACCAGTCAGGGGGCGTCCTACGAGCAGTACTTC. The whole variable domain, filled in from reference TRBV28 and TRBJ2-7, reads DVKVTQSSRYLVKRTGEKVFLECVQDMDHENMFWYRQDPGLGLRLIYFSYDVKMKEKGDIPEGYSVSREKKERFSLILESASTNQTSMYLCASTSQGASYEQYFGPGTRLTVT.

The chain links TRBV7-9 to TRBJ1-3; no clear D. Germline CDR1 SEHNR, CDR2 FQNEAQ (reference sequence). Trimming stripped 6 bases from V and 0 bases from J, with 6 bases between. The length of the CDR3 is 13 residues. The CDR3 DNA follows: TGTGCCAGCAGGGACTTCTCTGGAAACACCATATATTTT. As protein: CASRDFSGNTIYF.

This clone was picked up one time. The chain carries TRBV7-9 and TRBJ1-1; 8 bases align to TRBD1. Germline-derived CDR1 and CDR2 are SEHNR and FQNEAQ (reference sequence). V shed 5 bases, J shed 0 bases, and the junction held 2 bases outside the gene matches. CDR3 length equals 14 residues. CDR3 region: CASSPGQVNTEAFF. In DNA, the CDR3 is TGTGCCAGCAGCCCGGGACAGGTGAACACTGAAGCTTTCTTT.

The chain recombines TRBV3-1 (or the pseudogene TRBV3-2) with TRBJ1-5; TRBD1 aligns across 7 bases. The CDR3 is made up of 16 amino acids. V shed 1 base and J 3 bases; nucleotides not matched to a gene: 6. CDR1 LGHDT and CDR2 YNNKEL come from the germline V gene (reference sequence). The CDR3 loop reads CASSQADRGPNQPQHF. The CDR3 DNA is TGTGCCAGCAGCCAAGCGGATAGGGGGCCCAATCAGCCCCAGCATTTT.